These 5 T cell receptor beta chains were all obtained from the same sample, sequenced in a study of esophageal squamous cell carcinoma under preoperative chemotherapy. TCRdb reprocessed the PCR reads via MiXCR and lists one record per CDR3 protein. The sample lists 30,000 to 35,000 distinct CDR3 sequences, 40% to 60% occurring once. Time point noted: after preoperative PTX-NDP chemotherapy. This specimen was taken from a patient given preoperative chemotherapy. The receptors come from a human donor with esophageal squamous cell carcinoma. The donor label of this sample is uncertain.

This clonotype was counted many times. The rearrangement joins TRBV11-1 to TRBJ2-7; tentative D call: TRBD1 (5 bases). Germline lookup yields CDR1 SGHAT and CDR2 FQDESV (reference sequence). This CDR3 has 15 residues. V lost 1 base and J 2 bases, leaving 12 bases between the germline ends. CDR3 bases: TGTGCCAGCAGCTTAGTTCAGAGCAGGGCCTACGAGCAGTACTTC. It is translated as CASSLVQSRAYEQYF.

This clonotype was counted a few times. The V and J genes are TRBV12-3 or TRBV12-4 and TRBJ2-1; D possibly matches TRBD1 or TRBD2 (5 bases each). V was trimmed by 5 bases and J by 8 bases, leaving 16 bases between them. This CDR3 is 14 amino acids long. The CDR3 here is CASSPGTRRHEQFF. The CDR3 DNA reads as TGTGCCAGCAGTCCCGGGACCAGGAGACATGAGCAGTTCTTC.

The chain carries TRBV5-6 and TRBJ1-1; D may be TRBD1 (5 bases). This CDR3 is built from 14 residues. Germline V lookup: CDR1 SGHDT, CDR2 YYEEEE. V shed 4 bases and J shed 7 bases, with 17 bases lying between them. The CDR3 nucleotides are TGTGCCAGCAGCGTCCCGGGCCCTGGGGGTGAAGCTTTCTTT. It encodes CASSVPGPGGEAFF.

V gene TRBV7-9 combines with J gene TRBJ2-5; D is possibly TRBD2 (5 bases). The DNA end lines up better with TRBJ2-7; the J call may be wrong. The germline gives CDR1 SEHNR, CDR2 FQNEAQ (reference sequence). The CDR3 extends over 13 amino acids. CDR3 in DNA: TGTGCCAGCAGCTTGGGAGACGGCTACGAGCAGTACTTC. It specifies CASSLGDGYEQYF.

This clonotype was seen a handful of times. The chain employs TRBV7-6 and TRBJ2-7; a possible D gene is TRBD2 (5 bases). The germline V and J ends were trimmed by 0 bases and 0 bases, with 12 bases remaining between them. The CDR3 loop spans 16 amino acids. Germline loops: CDR1 SGHVS, CDR2 FNYEAQ. The CDR3 nucleotides are TGTGCCAGCAGCTTAGCAGTGATCGGGAACTCCTACGAGCAGTACTTC. This gives the protein CASSLAVIGNSYEQYF.